Listed below are T cell receptor beta chains from one sample, sequenced in a study of shared clonotypes between healthy human individuals. Assay: immunoSEQ multiplex PCR; the TCRdb copy retains only in-frame clones and omits some. The sample consists of 2 million to 2.5 million clones, 85% to 95% of them appearing once. Source material: naive CD4+ T cells sorted from blood. The source is a man aged 18 to 29 in good health. CDR3s include the opening cysteine and the closing phenylalanine or tryptophan. The D gene is left open where the match is weak. Size values are once, few and many counts, or a class for expanded clones, and some rows have none.

J gene: TRBJ2-5; V gene: TRBV15; clone size: many; D gene: TRBD2; CDR3 DNA: TGTGCCACCAGCAGAAGCGGGAAGGCGGAGACCCAGTACTTC; CDR3 protein: CATSRSGKAETQYF
J gene: TRBJ1-3; V gene: TRBV2; clone size: .; D gene: .; CDR3 DNA: TGTGCCAGCAGTGGATGGTGGCTCTCTGGAAACACCATATATTTT; CDR3 protein: CASSGWWLSGNTIYF
J gene: TRBJ2-1; V gene: TRBV9; clone size: .; D gene: TRBD2; CDR3 DNA: TGTGCCAGCAGCGAGAGCGGGGGGCTTTACAATGAGCAGTTCTTC; CDR3 protein: CASSESGGLYNEQFF
J gene: TRBJ2-7; V gene: TRBV2; clone size: .; D gene: .; CDR3 DNA: TGTGCCAGCAGTGAGTTGGGCGGGCCCTACGAGCAGTACTTC; CDR3 protein: CASSELGGPYEQYF
J gene: TRBJ2-5; V gene: TRBV14; clone size: .; D gene: .; CDR3 DNA: TGTGCCAGCAGCCAAGATTATAAGACCCAGTACTTC; CDR3 protein: CASSQDYKTQYF
J gene: TRBJ1-4; V gene: TRBV5-4; clone size: once; D gene: TRBD1; CDR3 DNA: TGTGCCAGCAGCCAAACAGGGGGCCAGGAAAAACTGTTTTTT; CDR3 protein: CASSQTGGQEKLFF
J gene: TRBJ2-3; V gene: TRBV10-3; clone size: .; D gene: .; CDR3 DNA: TGTGCCATCAGTGTCGGCAGGGAGTCCACAGATACGCAGTATTTT; CDR3 protein: CAISVGRESTDTQYF
J gene: TRBJ2-7; V gene: TRBV6-1; clone size: .; D gene: TRBD1; CDR3 DNA: TGTGCCAGCTCCAAGGGACAGGGGGCCTACGAGCAGTACTTC; CDR3 protein: CASSKGQGAYEQYF
J gene: TRBJ2-7; V gene: TRBV11-2; clone size: .; D gene: .; CDR3 DNA: TGTGCCAGCAGCCTGAGGGGGTTGGCCGAGCAGTACTTC; CDR3 protein: CASSLRGLAEQYF
J gene: TRBJ2-1; V gene: TRBV27; clone size: .; D gene: .; CDR3 DNA: TGTGCCAGCAGTATAAAGACAGGACCCAATGAGCAGTTCTTC; CDR3 protein: CASSIKTGPNEQFF
J gene: TRBJ1-4; V gene: TRBV21-1; clone size: .; D gene: .; CDR3 DNA: TGTGCCAGCAGGCCGGGCTACAATGAAAAACTGTTTTTT; CDR3 protein: CASRPGYNEKLFF
J gene: TRBJ1-1; V gene: TRBV27; clone size: .; D gene: .; CDR3 DNA: TGTGCCAGCAGCTTATCCGGACGGGGGACTGAAGCTTTCTTT; CDR3 protein: CASSLSGRGTEAFF
J gene: TRBJ1-5; V gene: TRBV7-9; clone size: .; D gene: .; CDR3 DNA: TGTGCCAGCAGCTTAGCGGGGCCAGGGAGCCAGCCCCAGCATTTT; CDR3 protein: CASSLAGPGSQPQHF
J gene: TRBJ2-7; V gene: TRBV12-5; clone size: .; D gene: .; CDR3 DNA: TGTGCTAGCGCCCCTCAGGCCGGGGGCTACGAGCAGTACTTC; CDR3 protein: CASAPQAGGYEQYF
J gene: TRBJ2-3; V gene: TRBV6-6; clone size: .; D gene: TRBD2; CDR3 DNA: TGTGCCAGCAGTCGACTAGCCGTAGGCCCAGATACGCAGTATTTT; CDR3 protein: CASSRLAVGPDTQYF
J gene: TRBJ1-3; V gene: TRBV10-3; clone size: .; D gene: TRBD1; CDR3 DNA: TGTGCCATCAGTGCCTTACAGGGGGCCTTTGGAAACACCATATATTTT; CDR3 protein: CAISALQGAFGNTIYF
J gene: TRBJ2-7; V gene: TRBV2; clone size: .; D gene: .; CDR3 DNA: TGTGCCAGCAGTGAAAATGGAGGGGGCGGCTACGAGCAGTACTTC; CDR3 protein: CASSENGGGGYEQYF
J gene: TRBJ1-5; V gene: TRBV7-9; clone size: .; D gene: .; CDR3 DNA: TGTGCCAGCAGCTTAGACGACAGGCGGGATCAGCCCCAGCATTTT; CDR3 protein: CASSLDDRRDQPQHF
J gene: TRBJ2-3; V gene: TRBV30; clone size: .; D gene: .; CDR3 DNA: TGTGCCTGGATGACGTGGGATACGCAGTATTTT; CDR3 protein: CAWMTWDTQYF
J gene: TRBJ1-1; V gene: TRBV10-3; clone size: .; D gene: TRBD1; CDR3 DNA: TGTGCCATCAGGAGACAGGGAGGAGACACTGAAGCTTTCTTT; CDR3 protein: CAIRRQGGDTEAFF
J gene: TRBJ2-7; V gene: TRBV7-2; clone size: .; D gene: TRBD2; CDR3 DNA: TGTGCCAGCAGCTTAGTGGCTAGCGGGAGTGGCGCCTACGAGCAGTACTTC; CDR3 protein: CASSLVASGSGAYEQYF
J gene: TRBJ2-2; V gene: TRBV7-6; clone size: .; D gene: .; CDR3 DNA: TGTGCCAGCAGCTCCCCCCGAGGGGCGGCCGGGGAGCTGTTTTTT; CDR3 protein: CASSSPRGAAGELFF
J gene: TRBJ2-2; V gene: TRBV19; clone size: .; D gene: .; CDR3 DNA: TGTGCCAGTAGTATACCATCGGGAGTTACCACCGGGGAGCTGTTTTTT; CDR3 protein: CASSIPSGVTTGELFF